Shown below are 11 T cell receptor beta chains from a single sample sequenced in a study of cytomegalovirus exposure and HLA in healthy donors. Researchers ran the PCR with 60 Vbeta and 13 Jbeta primers. The table came from immunoSEQ multiplex PCR; TCRdb's copy has only in-frame clones and leaves some out. Among about 140,000 clones listed, more than 75% were seen once. Source material: PBMCs. Every receptor here comes from a female donor in good health and CMV-seronegative.

This sequence joins TRBV5-4 and TRBJ2-6; TRBD1 is a possible D gene (5 bases). CDR1 and CDR2 from the germline V gene are SGHNT and YYREEE (reference sequence). The germline V and J ends were trimmed by 2 bases and 0 bases, with 6 bases remaining between them. The CDR3 sequence is 15 residues long. The CDR3 coding sequence is TGTGCCAGCAGCTTCAGGGACTCTGGGGCCAACGTCCTGACTTTC. Its protein product is CASSFRDSGANVLTF.

The V gene is TRBV20-1, the J gene TRBJ1-2; D remains ambiguous. Germline-derived CDR1 and CDR2 are DFQATT and SNEGSKA (reference sequence). V dropped 3 bases and J dropped 3 bases, with 5 bases sitting between them. This CDR3 is 11 amino acids long. CDR3 sequence: CSARGHYGYTF. CDR3 nucleotides: TGCAGTGCTAGGGGCCACTATGGCTACACCTTC.

The rearrangement links TRBV6-5 to TRBJ2-2; TRBD1 aligns across 7 bases. Unmatched junction bases numbered 2, after V lost 2 bases and J lost 5 bases. CDR3 size: 14 residues. Germline V lookup: CDR1 MNHEY, CDR2 SVGAGI. The chain's CDR3 is CASSYRQGTGELFF. The CDR3 DNA reads as TGTGCCAGCAGTTACCGACAGGGTACCGGGGAGCTGTTTTTT.

The chain carries TRBV11-3 and TRBJ2-3; 7 nucleotides match TRBD1. There are 13 residues in the CDR3. Germline-derived CDR1 and CDR2 are SGHNT and YENEEA. The junction had 4 bases not matched to a gene; V was cut back by 5 bases and J by 5 bases. CDR3 sequence reads: CASSRDSLDTQYF. The CDR3 DNA follows: TGTGCCAGCAGCCGGGACAGTCTAGATACGCAGTATTTT.

This chain connects TRBV4-1 to TRBJ1-1; D unresolved. V lost 4 bases, J lost 3 bases, and 9 bases lay in between. Germline CDR1 MGHRA, CDR2 YSYEKL. The CDR3 runs to 13 residues. The CDR3 sequence is CASSRVRDTEAFF. The CDR3 nucleotides read TGCGCCAGCAGCCGGGTCCGGGACACTGAAGCTTTCTTT.

This chain links TRBV27 with TRBJ1-5; 9 nucleotides align to TRBD1. The V and J ends lost 5 bases and 9 bases, in that order; junction bases with no gene match: 8. The CDR3 loop spans 14 amino acids. Germline loops: CDR1 MNHEY, CDR2 SMNVEV (reference sequence). The CDR3 DNA is TGTGCCAGCAGTATGGGACAGGGTCATCTGCCCCAGCATTTT. Residues: CASSMGQGHLPQHF.

This clone has just a few counts. This chain connects TRBV29-1 to TRBJ1-1; tentative D call: TRBD1 (5 bases). V gave up 6 bases and J gave up 2 bases, with 10 bases separating them. This CDR3 is 12 amino acids long. Germline CDR1 is SQVTM and CDR2 is ANQGSEA. The CDR3 spells CSVSQVNTEAFF. CDR3 sequence (DNA): TGCAGCGTATCACAGGTAAACACTGAAGCTTTCTTT.

This clone is a singleton in its sample. This sequence joins TRBV2 and TRBJ1-2; 8 nucleotides match TRBD1. V was clipped by 6 bases and J by 0 bases; unmatched bases: 6. The CDR3 covers 15 residues. Germline V gene sequence: CDR1 SNHLY, CDR2 FYNNEI. CDR3 region: CASSSTGGPNYGYTF. The CDR3 region has the DNA TGTGCCAGCAGCTCAACAGGGGGGCCTAACTATGGCTACACCTTC.

The V call is TRBV9, the J call TRBJ2-4; D is perhaps TRBD1 (5 bases). The germline V and J ends were trimmed by 0 bases and 3 bases, with 13 bases remaining between them. Germline CDR1 SGDLS, CDR2 YYNGEE. The CDR3 sequence is 16 residues long. The DNA for the CDR3 is TGTGCCAGCAGCGTAGGGGGCGTGGCCGGCAAAAACATTCAGTACTTC. This codes for CASSVGGVAGKNIQYF.

V usage is TRBV5-1 and J usage is TRBJ2-2; 9 bases are a match to TRBD2. CDR3 size: 15 residues. V dropped 4 bases and J dropped 5; count of bases not matched to a gene: 6. In germline, CDR1 is SGHRS, CDR2 YFSETQ. For the CDR3, the DNA is TGCGCCAGCAGCCTCCTAGCGGGACGTACCGGGGAGCTGTTTTTT. As protein: CASSLLAGRTGELFF.

The V call is TRBV6-1, the J call TRBJ2-5; 8 nucleotides agree with TRBD1. Germline-derived CDR1 and CDR2 are MNHNS and SASEGT. The V segment lost 5 bases and the J segment 5 bases; nucleotides outside the gene matches: 7. CDR3 size: 14 residues. CDR3 region: CASSLDRVIETQYF. CDR3 coding DNA: TGTGCCAGCAGTCTGGACAGGGTCATCGAGACCCAGTACTTC.